Sequencing of this T cell receptor (beta chain) was carried out in a study of beta chain features in type 1 diabetes. Study information: The patients were much like the healthy donors in age, gender and cell yields.

Each donor gave one heparinised blood draw averaging roughly 100 mL. Sorting of CD4+ naive, central memory, regulatory and stem cell-like memory cells was performed via CD45RO/CCR7/CD25/CD127/CD95/CD27. General study points: Type 1 diabetes patients had moderately but significantly shorter TCRB CDR3s in all four CD4+ subsets. Small HLA sub-analyses could not settle whether HLA shapes TCRB rearrangement.

Expressed TCRB transcripts were sequenced because the isolated RNA had all been reverse transcribed beforehand. Method: immunoSEQ multiplex PCR; TCRdb's copy keeps in-frame clones and lacks some. The table has fewer than 200,000 clones, over 9% seen once. This clone was recorded a few times. What it binds is unknown. Sequenced sample: central memory CD4+ T cells from blood. The origin of this receptor is a man aged 25-45 years with type 1 diabetes.

The CDR3 protein is CASSSQGTGKAFF. The CDR3 region has the DNA TGTGCCAGCAGCTCACAAGGGACAGGGAAAGCTTTCTTT. V is TRBV7-2 and J is TRBJ1-1; 9 positions agree with TRBD1. The germline V gene encodes CDR1 SGHTA and CDR2 FQGNSA. This CDR3 has 13 amino acids. V lost 4 bases and J lost 9; bases outside the gene matches: 6.